This is a list of T cell receptor beta chains from one sample in a study of T cell repertoires in cytomegalovirus infection. TCRdb fed the reads into MiXCR, producing one record per CDR3 protein. The sample gives more than 200,000 distinct CDR3 sequences, approximately 9% of which show up once; more than 13% is in the top ten. What was sequenced was PBMCs. The receptors here all came from a human donor in good health (CMV status not recorded). Some clones in this sample may be carry-over from other donors' samples. The CDR3 runs from the conserved cysteine through the conserved F or W. Fields, in order: D gene, clone size, V gene, J gene, CDR3 DNA, CDR3 protein. The D gene is left open where the match is weak. The size entry is marked missing in some rows and otherwise reads once, few, many or a size class.

D: TRBD1; size: many; V: TRBV12-3/TRBV12-4; J: TRBJ1-5; DNA: TGTGCCAGCAGCCTCTTTCTTGGGACAGGGAATCAGCCCCAGCATTTT; CDR3: CASSLFLGTGNQPQHF
D: -; size: few; V: TRBV7-2; J: TRBJ1-5; DNA: TGTGCCAGCAGCCCGACCCCAAATCAGCCCCAGCATTTT; CDR3: CASSPTPNQPQHF
D: TRBD1; size: -; V: TRBV19; J: TRBJ1-5; DNA: TGTGCCAGTAGTATCACAGGGGATCAGCCCCAGCATTTT; CDR3: CASSITGDQPQHF
D: TRBD1; size: many; V: TRBV7-2; J: TRBJ1-1; DNA: TGTGCCAGCAGATCACAGGGGACATTGAACACTGAAGCTTTCTTT; CDR3: CASRSQGTLNTEAFF
D: TRBD1; size: many; V: TRBV7-2; J: TRBJ1-1; DNA: TGTGCCAGCAGCTTAGCTGGACAGGGGGCGCAGATTTTCACTGAAGCTTTCTTT; CDR3: CASSLAGQGAQIFTEAFF
D: -; size: -; V: TRBV19; J: TRBJ1-1; DNA: TGTGCCAGTTTGGATAGAGGGGGGGCTATGAACACTGAAGCTTTCTTT; CDR3: CASLDRGGAMNTEAFF
D: TRBD1; size: many; V: TRBV5-1; J: TRBJ2-3; DNA: TGCGCCAGCAGCTTGGAGGCAGGGGGAACAGATACGCAGTATTTT; CDR3: CASSLEAGGTDTQYF
D: -; size: many; V: TRBV10-3; J: TRBJ1-2; DNA: TGTGCCATCAGTGAGGAAGCCAGAACTAACTATGGCTACACCTTC; CDR3: CAISEEARTNYGYTF
D: TRBD1; size: many; V: TRBV12-3/TRBV12-4; J: TRBJ2-5; DNA: TGTGCCAGCAGTTCCAGCGGACAGGGGGAAGAGACCCAGTACTTC; CDR3: CASSSSGQGEETQYF
D: TRBD1; size: many; V: TRBV7-8; J: TRBJ2-6; DNA: TGTGCCAGCAGTATGGGGACAGCCTCTGGGGCCAACGTCCTGACTTTC; CDR3: CASSMGTASGANVLTF
D: -; size: many; V: TRBV6-2/TRBV6-3; J: TRBJ1-4; DNA: TGTGCCAGCAAGAAGGTCCAGTTGCGTGAAAAACTGTTTTTT; CDR3: CASKKVQLREKLFF
D: TRBD1; size: few; V: TRBV10-1; J: TRBJ1-1; DNA: TGCGCCAGCAGTGAAAGGACAGGGAACACTGAAGCTTTCTTT; CDR3: CASSERTGNTEAFF
D: TRBD1; size: many; V: TRBV7-6; J: TRBJ1-3; DNA: TGTGCCCCCGGACAGGGCTGCCCTGGAAACACCATATATTTT; CDR3: CAPGQGCPGNTIYF
D: TRBD1; size: -; V: TRBV7-2; J: TRBJ1-2; DNA: TGTGCCAGCAGCTTAGCTCCACAGGGGGCGCAGAGTGGCTACACCTTC; CDR3: CASSLAPQGAQSGYTF
D: -; size: many; V: TRBV24-1; J: TRBJ1-2; DNA: TGTGCCACCAGTGATTTGCGCTCAGGAAACTATGGCTACACCTTC; CDR3: CATSDLRSGNYGYTF
D: -; size: -; V: TRBV7-2; J: TRBJ2-1; DNA: TGTGCCAGCAGCTTAGCGCCGCAGGCCTACAATGAGCAGTTCTTC; CDR3: CASSLAPQAYNEQFF
D: -; size: many; V: TRBV7-2; J: TRBJ2-7; DNA: TGTGCCAGCAGCCAACGACGGGAGAACGAGCAGTACTTC; CDR3: CASSQRRENEQYF
D: TRBD2; size: many; V: TRBV5-5; J: TRBJ2-2; DNA: TGTGCCAGCAGCTTGGTATCGGGAGGGCCGACCGGGGAGCTGTTTTTT; CDR3: CASSLVSGGPTGELFF
D: -; size: -; V: TRBV5-1; J: TRBJ1-6; DNA: TGCGCCAGCAGCTTGGACGTTAATTCACCCCTCCACTTT; CDR3: CASSLDVNSPLHF
D: -; size: many; V: TRBV5-6; J: TRBJ1-2; DNA: TGTGCCAGCAGCTTTTCTGGTGGCTACACCTTC; CDR3: CASSFSGGYTF
D: -; size: few; V: TRBV2; J: TRBJ2-7; DNA: TGTGCCAGCAAATCAGGCCCCTACGAGCAGTACTTC; CDR3: CASKSGPYEQYF
D: -; size: many; V: TRBV7-9; J: TRBJ2-2; DNA: TGTGCCAGCAGCCCGAGGTCAGCAAACACCGGGGAGCTGTTTTTT; CDR3: CASSPRSANTGELFF
D: TRBD1; size: many; V: TRBV12-3/TRBV12-4; J: TRBJ1-2; DNA: TGTGCCAGCAGTGGAGCAGGGGGCATCTATGGCTACACCTTC; CDR3: CASSGAGGIYGYTF
D: TRBD2; size: many; V: TRBV7-2; J: TRBJ2-5; DNA: TGTGCCAGCAGTGTTAGCGGGGGGGCCGGAGAGACCCAGTACTTC; CDR3: CASSVSGGAGETQYF
D: -; size: many; V: TRBV28; J: TRBJ1-6; DNA: TGTGCCCGCAGGGCTTATAATTCACCCCTCCACTTT; CDR3: CARRAYNSPLHF
D: -; size: -; V: TRBV2; J: TRBJ2-2; DNA: TGTGCCAGCAGTGAATTGGGGGGCGGCACCGGGGAGCTGTTTTTT; CDR3: CASSELGGGTGELFF
D: -; size: once; V: TRBV5-4; J: TRBJ2-5; DNA: TGTGCCAGCAGCCTTAAAACAGGACCATCACTAGAGACCCAGTACTTC; CDR3: CASSLKTGPSLETQYF
D: -; size: many; V: TRBV7-2; J: TRBJ1-5; DNA: TGTGCCAGCAGCTTAGCGGGGGCGGGTCAGCCCCAGCATTTT; CDR3: CASSLAGAGQPQHF
D: -; size: -; V: TRBV28; J: TRBJ2-1; DNA: TGTGCCAGCAGTTTTCCGAATGTGGATGAGCAGTTCTTC; CDR3: CASSFPNVDEQFF
D: -; size: many; V: TRBV5-1; J: TRBJ2-7; DNA: TGCGCCAGCAGCTCCCGGGACGGGACATACGAGCAGTACTTC; CDR3: CASSSRDGTYEQYF
D: -; size: -; V: TRBV18; J: TRBJ1-1; DNA: TGTGCCAGCTCTCCCAGGGGAGGGTTGAACACTGAAGCTTTCTTT; CDR3: CASSPRGGLNTEAFF
D: -; size: many; V: TRBV7-2; J: TRBJ1-5; DNA: TGTGCCAGCAGCTTCCAGGGGAATAGCAATCAGCCCCAGCATTTT; CDR3: CASSFQGNSNQPQHF
D: -; size: -; V: TRBV7-2; J: TRBJ2-1; DNA: TGTGCCAGCAGCTTAGGGGGACCCGGGCAGTTCTTC; CDR3: CASSLGGPGQFF
D: TRBD1; size: -; V: TRBV7-2; J: TRBJ2-1; DNA: TGTGCCAGCAGCTTAGTATTCGGACAGGGTAATGAGCAGTTCTTC; CDR3: CASSLVFGQGNEQFF
D: TRBD1; size: many; V: TRBV7-2; J: TRBJ1-2; DNA: TGTGCCAGCAGCTTAGGGGGACAGGGAATCGGCTATGGCTACACCTTC; CDR3: CASSLGGQGIGYGYTF